This record looks at one T cell receptor (beta chain) sequence and its context. Its antigen is not yet known. The listed sequencing device is NextSeq 550. The Human TCR Profiling Kit (MiLaboratory) was used to make UMI-labeled 5' RACE TRB cDNA libraries. cDNA synthesis used the entire amount of extracted RNA, and PCR amplification then used the entire amount of cDNA produced. Libraries were prepared in parallel with an identical number of PCR cycles. As for the authors' bioinformatics: About 50,000 +/- 10,000 unique UMI-labeled TRB cDNA molecules per library were extracted with MIGEC and MiXCR, with at least two reads per UMI required. An average of approximately 40,000 +/- 10,000 functional in-frame TRB CDR3 nucleotide clonotypes without stop codons was found per library. After downsampling to 5000 UMI-labeled TRB molecules per sample, diversity metrics, including normalized Shannon-Wiener and Chao1, were computed in VDJtools. VDJtools computed clonotype-size-weighted physicochemical properties of the central five CDR3 residues: interaction energy, strength, volume and Kidera factor 4. TCRdb reprocessed the reads, reporting each CDR3 protein sequence once and no DNA. TCRdb's processing, not the authors' own work, is the source of the V and J calls. This sample's listing comprises about 120,000 distinct CDR3 sequences. Jointly, the top ten make up roughly 0.35% of the sample.

The sample originates from a study of CXCR3-negative and CXCR3-positive naive CD8 T cells (dated by TCRdb to the late 2010s). For the wider study: In total, about 135 million TRB reads were obtained, corresponding to roughly 1.5 +/- 0.3 million reads per library. The TRBV-TRBJ cluster analysis covered naive subsets from several donors and memory cells from 3 donors. The diversity and physicochemical repertoire analyses included fewer than twelve donors pooled from two independent experiments.

Broader findings and caveats from the paper: Because surface CD5, which is linked to self-reactivity in mice, was comparable between the naive subsets, TCR interaction strength was also inferred from the physicochemical properties of TRB CDR3s. Naive CXCR3-negative and CXCR3-positive cells from the same donor showed similar TRBV-TRBJ usage, whereas memory cells showed distinct patterns. Because CXCR3 expression was partially decreased after cryopreservation, freshly isolated PBMCs were used for most assays. Both naive subsets had comparably high repertoire diversity, while memory CD8+ T cells had much lower repertoire diversity. TRB CDR3s from CXCR3-positive naive cells showed higher hydrophobicity (lower Kidera factor 4), lower energy, and higher strength and volume indices than CXCR3-negative naive cells.

Each CD8+ T cell subset was flow-sorted in triplicate, and approximately 280,000 cells per subset were placed directly into RLT lysis buffer. Naive CD8+ T cells were defined stringently as CD45RO-CCR7+CD27+CD95- to exclude memory contaminants. Standard density gradient centrifugation was used to isolate peripheral blood mononuclear cells from buffy coats. A FACSAria III was used to flow-sort naive CD8+ T cells into CXCR3-negative and CXCR3-positive populations. Total RNA was extracted from sorted cells using an RNeasy Mini Kit. The CDR3 numbers 15 residues from cysteine through phenylalanine. No DNA is listed. The germline V gene sets CDR1 to MDHEN and CDR2 to SYDVKM.

The chain couples TRBV28 to TRBJ2-3; TCRdb returns TRBD2, unconfirmable since there is no DNA. The TCR was taken from a human donor in good health. Some clones in this sample may be carry-over from other donors' samples. Sequencing was carried out using naive CXCR3+ CD8+ T cells from blood. The cell subset or site label corresponds to: CD45RO-CCR7+CD27+CD95- naive CD8+ T cells expressing CXCR3 (TNR3+). This receptor has the CDR3 CASSKSGTSTDTQYF.